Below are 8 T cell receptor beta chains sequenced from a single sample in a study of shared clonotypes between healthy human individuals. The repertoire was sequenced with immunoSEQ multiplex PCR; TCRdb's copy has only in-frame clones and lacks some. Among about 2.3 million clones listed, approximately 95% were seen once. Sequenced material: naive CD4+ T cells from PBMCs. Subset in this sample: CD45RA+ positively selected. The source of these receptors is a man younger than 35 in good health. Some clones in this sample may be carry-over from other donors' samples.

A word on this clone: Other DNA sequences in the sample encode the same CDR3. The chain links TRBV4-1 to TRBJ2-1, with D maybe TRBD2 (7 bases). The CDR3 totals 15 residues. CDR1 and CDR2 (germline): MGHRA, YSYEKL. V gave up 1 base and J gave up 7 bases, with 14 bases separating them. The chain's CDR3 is CASSQVGGGLNEQFF. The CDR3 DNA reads TGCGCCAGCAGCCAAGTAGGGGGGGGGCTTAATGAGCAGTTCTTC.

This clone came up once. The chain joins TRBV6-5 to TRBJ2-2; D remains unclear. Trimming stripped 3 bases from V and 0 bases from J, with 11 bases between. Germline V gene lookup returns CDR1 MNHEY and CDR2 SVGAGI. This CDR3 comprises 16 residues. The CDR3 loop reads CASSYLRPANTGELFF. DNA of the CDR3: TGTGCCAGCAGTTATCTGAGGCCTGCGAACACCGGGGAGCTGTTTTTT.

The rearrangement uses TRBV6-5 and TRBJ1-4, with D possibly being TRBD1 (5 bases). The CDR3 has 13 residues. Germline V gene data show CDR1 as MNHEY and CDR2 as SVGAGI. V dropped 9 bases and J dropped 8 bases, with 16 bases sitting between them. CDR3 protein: CARLEERGEKLFF. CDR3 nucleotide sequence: TGTGCCAGGCTCGAGGAACGGGGCGAAAAACTGTTTTTT.

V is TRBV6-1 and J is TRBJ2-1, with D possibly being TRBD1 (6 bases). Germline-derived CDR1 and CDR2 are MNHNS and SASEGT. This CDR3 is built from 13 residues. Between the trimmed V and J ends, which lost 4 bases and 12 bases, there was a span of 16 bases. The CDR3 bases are TGTGCCAGCAGTGTCCGTAGGACAGAACTGCAGTTCTTC. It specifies CASSVRRTELQFF.

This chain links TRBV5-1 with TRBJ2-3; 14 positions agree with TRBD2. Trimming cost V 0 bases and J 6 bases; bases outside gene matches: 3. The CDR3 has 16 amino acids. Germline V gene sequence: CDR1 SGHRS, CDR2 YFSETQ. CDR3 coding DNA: TGCGCCAGCAGCTTGGCGGGGACTAGCGGGAGTGATACGCAGTATTTT. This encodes CASSLAGTSGSDTQYF. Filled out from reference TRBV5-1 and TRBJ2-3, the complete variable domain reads KAGVTQTPRYLIKTRGQQVTLSCSPISGHRSVSWYQQTPGQGLQFLFEYFSETQRNKGNFPGRFSGRQFSNSRSEMNVSTLELGDSALYLCASSLAGTSGSDTQYFGPGTRLTVL.

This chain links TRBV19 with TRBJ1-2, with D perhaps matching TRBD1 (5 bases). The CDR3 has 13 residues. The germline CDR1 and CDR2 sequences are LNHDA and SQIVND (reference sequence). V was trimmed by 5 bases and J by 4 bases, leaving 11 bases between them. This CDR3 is CASSPGQPYGYTF. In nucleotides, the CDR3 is TGTGCCAGTAGTCCAGGACAACCCTATGGCTACACCTTC.

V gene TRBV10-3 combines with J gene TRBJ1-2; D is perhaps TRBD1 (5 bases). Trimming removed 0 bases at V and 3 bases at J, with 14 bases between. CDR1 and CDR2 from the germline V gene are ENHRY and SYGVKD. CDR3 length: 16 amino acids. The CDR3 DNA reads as TGTGCCATCAGTGAGTCTTTTACAGGACGGGACTATGGCTACACCTTC. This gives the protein CAISESFTGRDYGYTF.

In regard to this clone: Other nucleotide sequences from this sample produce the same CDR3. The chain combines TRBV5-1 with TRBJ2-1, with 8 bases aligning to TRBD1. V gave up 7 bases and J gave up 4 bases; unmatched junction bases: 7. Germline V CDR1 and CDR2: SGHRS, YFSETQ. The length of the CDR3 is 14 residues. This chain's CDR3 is CASSGTGSYNEQFF. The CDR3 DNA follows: TGCGCCAGCTCCGGGACAGGATCATACAATGAGCAGTTCTTC.